The next 5 T cell receptor beta chains were all read from a single sample in a study of blood T cells in healthy people across ages. Together with a sample-barcoded 5' primer, a J-beta primer mix was included in a second PCR lasting roughly 6 to 12 cycles. Via MiXCR, TCRdb re-called the 5' RACE reads, giving one row per CDR3 protein. The sample yields hundreds of thousands of distinct CDR3 sequences, approximately 59% seen once. Sequencing was carried out using blood. The origin of the receptors is a man aged 25 to 40 in good health.

This clonotype showed up just a few times. This chain connects TRBV7-2 to TRBJ2-7; D may correspond to TRBD1 or TRBD2 (5 bases each). The J call may be in error: the DNA end matches TRBJ2-5 better. Germline V gives CDR1 SGHTA, CDR2 FQGNSA. The CDR3 length is 15 residues. This CDR3 is CASSPRGPRGETQYF. CDR3 DNA: TGTGCCAGCAGCCCTCGGGGACCTCGTGGTGAGACCCAGTACTTC.

The rearrangement joins TRBV29-1 to TRBJ1-2; 8 bases match TRBD1. CDR3 length: 17 residues. Trimming cost V 6 bases and J 0 bases; bases outside gene matches: 15. Germline V CDR1 and CDR2: SQVTM, ANQGSEA. CDR3 in amino acids: CSVRSDRANRANYGYTF. Written as DNA, the CDR3 is TGCAGCGTCCGCTCGGACAGGGCGAATCGAGCTAACTATGGCTACACCTTC.

V and J are TRBV6-2 or TRBV6-3 and TRBJ2-3, with D uncertain. The CDR3 is 15 residues long. Germline V gene sequence: CDR1 MNHEY, CDR2 SVGEGT. Trimming pared 0 bases from V and 2 bases from J, leaving 9 bases between. This CDR3 is CASSYSESPTDTQYF. The CDR3 coding sequence is TGTGCCAGCAGTTACTCCGAAAGCCCCACAGATACGCAGTATTTT.

The chain is built from TRBV29-1 and TRBJ2-1, with D possibly being TRBD2 (6 bases). The ends were cut back, 4 bases at V and 4 bases at J, with 11 bases in the middle. The CDR3 contains 13 residues. Germline V gene data show CDR1 as SQVTM and CDR2 as ANQGSEA. Here the CDR3 DNA reads TGCAGCGTTGTGGGGGGACTGTACAATGAGCAGTTCTTC. Residues: CSVVGGLYNEQFF.

This clonotype has only a few counts. The chain is built from TRBV6-6 and TRBJ2-7; D ambiguous. V shed 5 bases and J shed 1 base, with 9 bases lying between them. This CDR3 contains 13 residues. The germline V gene has CDR1 MNHNY and CDR2 SVGAGI (reference sequence). CDR3 residues: CASSPLPSYEQYF. The DNA of the CDR3 is TGTGCCAGCAGTCCCCTTCCGTCCTACGAGCAGTACTTC.